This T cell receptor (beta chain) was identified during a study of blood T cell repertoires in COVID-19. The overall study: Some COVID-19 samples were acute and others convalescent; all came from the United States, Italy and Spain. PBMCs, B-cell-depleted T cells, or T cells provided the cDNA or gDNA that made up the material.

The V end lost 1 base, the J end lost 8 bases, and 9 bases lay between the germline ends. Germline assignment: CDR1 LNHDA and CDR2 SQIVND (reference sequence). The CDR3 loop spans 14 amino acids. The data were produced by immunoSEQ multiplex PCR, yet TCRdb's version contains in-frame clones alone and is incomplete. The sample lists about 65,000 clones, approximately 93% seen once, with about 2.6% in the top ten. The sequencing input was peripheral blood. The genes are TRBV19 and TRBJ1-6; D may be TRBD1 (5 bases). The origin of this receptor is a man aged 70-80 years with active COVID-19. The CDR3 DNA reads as TGTGCCAGTAGTATAGGGAGGGACCATTCACCCCTCCACTTT. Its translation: CASSIGRDHSPLHF.